This T cell receptor (beta chain) was recorded in a study of spatial heterogeneity in lung cancer. About the study: Detected sequences consistently included more beta-chain ones than alpha-chain ones. The average count in raw reads for each unique TCR and UMI combination exceeded nine appearances.

This sample's time point: sample taken at primary tumor resection. Without sorting, whole RNA was sequenced from tumor, nontumor lung or frozen PBMC. TCRdb recomputed calls from the 5' RACE reads with MiXCR, one row per CDR3 protein. The sample holds roughly 39,000 distinct CDR3 sequences; 7.5% to 8% are singletons and the top ten take 25% to 35%. There are a few counts of this clonotype. The germline gives CDR1 MNHEY, CDR2 SMNVEV (reference sequence). The length of the CDR3 is 15 residues. V lost 4 bases and J lost 3, with 16 bases in between. The V and J genes are TRBV27 and TRBJ2-7, with D perhaps matching TRBD1 or TRBD2 (5 bases each). The sequences come from PBMCs, collected at surgery. The receptor's source is a male donor with early-stage non-small cell lung cancer. For the CDR3, the DNA is TGTGCCAGCAGTTCCGGGACGCCTCTTAGCTACGAGCAGTACTTC. Translating it yields CASSSGTPLSYEQYF.